The clone carrying this T cell receptor (beta chain) was seen only a few times. The antigen remains undetermined. The sample is drawn from a study of T cell repertoires in cytomegalovirus infection. Study in general: Public TCR beta signatures marked donors with CMV infection and the matching HLA. Study-wide points: Public TCR beta family frequency separated CMV-and-HLA carriers, including in an independent cohort. HLA-C-restricted CMV clonotypes gave the most frequent clonotype in two of eight donors.

TCRdb redid the calling of the reads with MiXCR, one entry per CDR3 protein. The sample shows hundreds of thousands of distinct CDR3 sequences, 33% of them seen only once. Material: cultured PBMCs, obtained from culture after CMV antigen stimulation. The sequence was collected from a human donor in good health (CMV status not recorded). Some clones in this sample may be carry-over from other donors' samples.

The CDR3 here is CASSYPTNSGSQEKLFF. Here the CDR3 DNA reads TGTGCCAGCAGTTACCCCACGAACAGCGGTTCCCAGGAAAAACTGTTTTTT. The chain recombines TRBV6-2 or TRBV6-3 with TRBJ1-4; D remains ambiguous. Between the trimmed V and J ends, which lost 2 bases and 8 bases, there was a span of 21 bases. The CDR3 contains 17 residues. Germline CDR1 MNHEY, CDR2 SVGEGT.